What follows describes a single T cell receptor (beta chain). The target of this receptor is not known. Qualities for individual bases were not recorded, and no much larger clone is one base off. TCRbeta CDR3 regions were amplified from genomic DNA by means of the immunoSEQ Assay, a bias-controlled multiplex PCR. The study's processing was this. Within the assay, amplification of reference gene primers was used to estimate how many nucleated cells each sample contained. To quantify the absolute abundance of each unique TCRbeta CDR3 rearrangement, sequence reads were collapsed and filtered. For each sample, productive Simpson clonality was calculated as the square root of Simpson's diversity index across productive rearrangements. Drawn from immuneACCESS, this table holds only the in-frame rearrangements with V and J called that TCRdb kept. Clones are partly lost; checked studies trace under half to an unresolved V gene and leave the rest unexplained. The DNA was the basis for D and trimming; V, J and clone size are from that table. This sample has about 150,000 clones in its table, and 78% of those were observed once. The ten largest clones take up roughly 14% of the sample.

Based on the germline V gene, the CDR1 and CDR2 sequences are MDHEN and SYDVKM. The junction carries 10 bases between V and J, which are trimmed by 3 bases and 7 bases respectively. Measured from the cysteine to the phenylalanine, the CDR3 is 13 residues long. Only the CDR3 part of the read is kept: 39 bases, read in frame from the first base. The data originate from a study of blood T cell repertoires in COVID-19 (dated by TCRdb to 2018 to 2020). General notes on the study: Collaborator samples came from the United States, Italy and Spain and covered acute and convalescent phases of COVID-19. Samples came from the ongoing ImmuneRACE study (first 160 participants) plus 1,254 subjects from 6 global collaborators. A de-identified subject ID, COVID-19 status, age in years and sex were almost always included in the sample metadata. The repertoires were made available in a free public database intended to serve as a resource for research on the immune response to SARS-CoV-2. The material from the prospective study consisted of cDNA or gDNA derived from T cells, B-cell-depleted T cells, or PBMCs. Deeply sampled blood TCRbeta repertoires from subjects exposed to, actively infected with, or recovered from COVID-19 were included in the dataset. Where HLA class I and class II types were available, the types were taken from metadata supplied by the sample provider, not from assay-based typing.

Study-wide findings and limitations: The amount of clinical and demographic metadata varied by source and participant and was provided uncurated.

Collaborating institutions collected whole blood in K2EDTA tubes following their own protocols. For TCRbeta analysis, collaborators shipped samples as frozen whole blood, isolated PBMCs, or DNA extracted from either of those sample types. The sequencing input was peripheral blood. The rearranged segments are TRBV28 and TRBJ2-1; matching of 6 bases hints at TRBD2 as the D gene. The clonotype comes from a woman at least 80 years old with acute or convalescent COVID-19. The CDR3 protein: CASSFFRGNEQFF. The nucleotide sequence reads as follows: TGTGCCAGCAGTTTCTTTCGGGGGAATGAGCAGTTCTTC.